The 18 T cell receptor beta chains reported below all come from one sample, sequenced in a study of T-cell memory formation after mild COVID-19. TCRdb independently ran MiXCR on the 5' RACE reads; one entry per CDR3 protein. The sample yields fewer than 450,000 distinct CDR3 sequences, under 25% seen once. Sequenced sample: PBMCs or a T cell subset sorted from them (not recorded which). These receptors were obtained from an adult woman who had mild COVID-19 (a few samples of this study predate the infection). Cell type and time point are not known.

V is TRBV12-3 or TRBV12-4 and J is TRBJ1-1; D is undetermined. The CDR3 totals 13 residues. Trimming shortened V by 7 bases and J by 1 base, and 10 bases separated the two germline ends. The CDR3 region has the DNA TGTGCCAGCATTCGAGGCCCGAACACTGAAGCTTTCTTT. This encodes CASIRGPNTEAFF.

This clonotype was recorded many times. The chain joins TRBV7-9 to TRBJ2-7; no reliable D call. V dropped 5 bases and J dropped 1 base, with 9 bases sitting between them. This CDR3 comprises 13 residues. The germline CDR1 and CDR2 sequences are SEHNR and FQNEAQ (reference sequence). The CDR3 DNA follows: TGTGCCAGCAGCGAGGCAGCATCCTACGAGCAGTACTTC. Translating gives CASSEAASYEQYF.

This clonotype was seen at least ten times. CDR3 sequence (DNA): TGCAGTGCTTTAGCGGGAGGGGCAAACATTCAGTACTTC. This sequence encodes CSALAGGANIQYF. This chain uses TRBV20-1 with TRBJ2-4; 11 bases fit TRBD2. Germline values: CDR1 DFQATT, CDR2 SNEGSKA (reference sequence). The J segment lost 6 bases and the V segment lost 5 bases, leaving 3 bases of the junction unmatched. The CDR3 has 13 amino acids.

A few counts support this clonotype. V is TRBV7-3 and J is TRBJ2-1; 8 bases are a match to TRBD2. This CDR3 is 15 amino acids long. Germline CDR1 is SGHTA and CDR2 is FQGTGA. Germline trimming cut 5 bases from V and 6 bases from J; bases unmatched to any gene: 9. CDR3 in amino acids: CASSHGTRGPNEQFF. DNA for the CDR3: TGTGCCAGCAGCCATGGGACTAGAGGACCCAATGAGCAGTTCTTC.

This clonotype has only a few counts. The chain couples TRBV12-3 or TRBV12-4 to TRBJ2-1, with 10 positions matching TRBD2. V was pared by 5 bases and J by 12 bases, with 10 bases of the junction left unmatched. The CDR3 has 14 residues. The CDR3 bases are TGTGCCAGCAGTCCCGGCGGGAGCGGGAGGGTGCAGTTCTTC. Protein sequence: CASSPGGSGRVQFF.

CDR3 residues: CSAQPWTSGGSEQYF. In DNA, the CDR3 is TGCAGTGCCCAGCCATGGACTAGCGGGGGTAGCGAGCAGTACTTC. The chain couples TRBV20-1 to TRBJ2-7, with 13 bases fitting TRBD2. The CDR3 spans 15 residues. V lost 6 bases, J lost 6 bases, and 11 bases stayed unmatched. CDR1 is DFQATT and CDR2 is SNEGSKA in the germline V gene (reference sequence).

The chain combines TRBV18 with TRBJ1-1, with D hard to call. Germline CDR1 reads KGHSH; CDR2 reads LQKENI. V gave up 3 bases and J gave up 0 bases, with 11 bases separating them. This CDR3 contains 15 residues. CDR3 sequence (DNA): TGTGCCAGCTCACCTGCAGCCCGAATGAACACTGAAGCTTTCTTT. This sequence encodes CASSPAARMNTEAFF.

The chain carries TRBV7-2 and TRBJ1-6, with TRBD1 matching over 9 bases. CDR3 size: 15 residues. From germline, CDR1 is SGHTA and CDR2 FQGNSA. V was pared by 4 bases and J by 8 bases, with 6 bases of the junction left unmatched. The CDR3 DNA sequence: TGTGCCAGCAGCTCCACAGGGGGCGGGTATTCACCCCTCCACTTT. Translation gives CASSSTGGGYSPLHF.

This chain joins TRBV7-9 and TRBJ2-7; D is unclear. Trimming removed 2 bases at V and 7 bases at J, with 6 bases between. Germline CDR1 SEHNR, CDR2 FQNEAQ (reference sequence). This CDR3 has 11 residues. The CDR3 protein is CASSLPPEQYF. CDR3 coding DNA: TGTGCCAGCAGCTTACCTCCGGAGCAGTACTTC.

This rearrangement joins TRBV12-3 or TRBV12-4 to TRBJ1-5, with TRBD1 identical over 8 bases. This CDR3 has 15 residues. With 3 bases clipped from V and 7 bases from J, the junction kept 8 bases outside the gene matches. Here the CDR3 DNA reads TGTGCCAGCAGTTTGGGGCAGGGGGCAAACCAGCCCCAGCATTTT. Its translation is CASSLGQGANQPQHF.

V and J are TRBV5-5 and TRBJ2-7, with 11 nucleotides matching TRBD2. V lost 5 bases, J lost 3 bases, and 7 bases stayed unmatched. The length of the CDR3 is 15 residues. Germline lookup yields CDR1 SGHKS and CDR2 YYEKEE (reference sequence). In DNA, the CDR3 is TGTGCCAGCAGACAGCTAGCGGGGGGATTCTACGAGCAGTACTTC. Amino acids: CASRQLAGGFYEQYF. Full variable domain (remainder filled in from reference TRBV5-5 and TRBJ2-7): DAGVTQSPTHLIKTRGQQVTLRCSPISGHKSVSWYQQVLGQGPQFIFQYYEKEERGRGNFPDRFSARQFPNYSSELNVNALLLGDSALYLCASRQLAGGFYEQYFGPGTRLTVT.

This clonotype was counted only a few times. This chain connects TRBV11-2 to TRBJ2-1; TRBD2 matches at 10 bases. Trimming at V came to 6 bases and at J to 1 base, leaving 6 bases not matched to a gene. This CDR3 region has 16 residues. CDR1 and CDR2 (germline): SGHAT, FQNNGV. CDR3 sequence reads: CASRLAGRGSYNEQFF. In DNA, the CDR3 is TGTGCCAGCAGACTAGCGGGAAGGGGTTCCTACAATGAGCAGTTCTTC.

As for this clonotype: Sequence at one end of the junction differs from germline and may be a read error. V and J are TRBV18 and TRBJ2-3; D perhaps matches TRBD2 (5 bases). The CDR3 consists of 14 residues. In germline, CDR1 is KGHSH, CDR2 LQKENI. The CDR3 nucleotides are TGTGCCAGCTCACCACGGGAAGCGGAAGATACGCAGTGTTTT. It yields the protein CASSPREAEDTQCF.

This clonotype was detected a few times. The chain has TRBV20-1 and TRBJ1-1; TRBD1 matches 7 bases. Germline V gene sequence: CDR1 DFQATT, CDR2 SNEGSKA (reference sequence). CDR3 length: 14 amino acids. The V segment lost 3 bases and the J segment 0 bases; nucleotides outside the gene matches: 4. CDR3 in DNA: TGCAGTGCTAGGGGACAGCTCATGAACACTGAAGCTTTCTTT. Translated: CSARGQLMNTEAFF.

The J gene is TRBJ2-1, the V gene TRBV24-1; D tentatively reads TRBD1 or TRBD2 (7 bases each). The CDR3 covers 15 residues. V was shortened by 4 bases and J by 4 bases, with 13 bases between the two germline ends. In germline, CDR1 is KGHDR, CDR2 SFDVKD. For the CDR3, the DNA is TGTGCCACCAGTGACCCAGGGGGGGTTTACAATGAGCAGTTCTTC. This translates into CATSDPGGVYNEQFF.

This chain connects TRBV18 to TRBJ2-5, with D possibly being TRBD2 (5 bases). This CDR3 has 14 residues. Looked up from germline, CDR1 is KGHSH and CDR2 is LQKENI. V lost 3 bases and J lost 1, with 9 bases in between. CDR3 sequence (DNA): TGTGCCAGCTCACCGACTAACTTCCAAGAGACCCAGTACTTC. Residues: CASSPTNFQETQYF.

The V call is TRBV24-1, the J call TRBJ1-1; D is perhaps TRBD1 (5 bases). The V end lost 2 bases, the J end lost 6 bases, and 9 bases lay between the germline ends. Per germline, CDR1 KGHDR and CDR2 SFDVKD. The CDR3 loop spans 13 amino acids. CDR3 sequence (DNA): TGTGCCACCAGTGATTGGGAGACAGCTGAAGCTTTCTTT. The encoded protein is CATSDWETAEAFF.

This clonotype was picked up a small number of times. The J gene is TRBJ1-2, the V gene TRBV7-9; D is unclear. In germline, CDR1 is SEHNR, CDR2 FQNEAQ (reference sequence). Trimming shortened V by 6 bases and J by 8 bases, and 13 bases separated the two germline ends. The CDR3 spans 12 residues. The CDR3, as DNA: TGTGCCAGCAGTTCAATCCCCGGCGGCTACACCTTC. Its translation is CASSSIPGGYTF.